Below, 9 T cell receptor beta chains from the same sample are listed, as sequenced in a study of blood T cell repertoires in COVID-19 (dated by TCRdb to between 2020 and 2021). Preparation of the library involved the immunoSEQ multiplex PCR assay. The table comes from immuneACCESS by way of TCRdb, which keeps in-frame sequences with V and J called. Part of the clones is missing from these tables; in studies checked, under half for an unresolved V gene and the rest for unknown reasons. A total of about 260,000 clones appear in this sample, about 90% of them only once. The biggest ten clones account for about 1.6% of the sample. The sample was peripheral blood. The source is a woman aged 40-49 years who had recovered from COVID-19.

The chain employs TRBV3-1 (or the pseudogene TRBV3-2) and TRBJ1-1, with TRBD1 identical over 9 bases. The CDR3 runs 14 residues. The junction had 4 bases not matched to a gene; V was cut back by 2 bases and J by 6 bases. From germline, CDR1 is LGHDT and CDR2 YNNKEL (reference sequence). This CDR3 reads CASSQTGGRAEAFF. DNA for the CDR3: TGTGCCAGCAGCCAAACAGGGGGCCGGGCTGAAGCTTTCTTT.

The genes are TRBV11-2 and TRBJ2-7; 8 positions match TRBD1. This CDR3 spans 14 amino acids. Germline CDR1 SGHAT, CDR2 FQNNGV. Trimming removed 2 bases from V and 5 bases from J; junction bases left unmatched: 5. The CDR3 bases are TGTGCCAGCAGCTTAACCAGGGGGCTCCACGAGCAGTACTTC. Its protein product is CASSLTRGLHEQYF.

The chain uses TRBV13 and TRBJ2-3, with 8 bases aligning to TRBD2. V gave up 5 bases and J gave up 4 bases; unmatched junction bases: 11. Germline V gene lookup returns CDR1 PRHDT and CDR2 FYEKMQ (reference sequence). CDR3 length: 16 residues. The CDR3 reads CASSPLGAGVPDTQYF. The DNA of the CDR3 is TGTGCCAGCAGCCCCCTAGGAGCGGGGGTCCCAGATACGCAGTATTTT.

This clone appeared once. The chain couples TRBV29-1 to TRBJ2-5, with 9 bases lining up with TRBD1. CDR3 length: 13 amino acids. Per germline, CDR1 SQVTM and CDR2 ANQGSEA. After removal of 7 bases from V and 5 bases from J, the junction contained 8 bases not matched to a gene. Written as DNA, the CDR3 is TGCAGCGGCCTACAGGGGGCGCGGGAGACCCAGTACTTC. Translating it yields CSGLQGARETQYF. Supplemented by reference TRBV29-1 and TRBJ2-5, the full variable domain reads SAVISQKPSRDICQRGTSLTIQCQVDSQVTMMFWYRQQPGQSLTLIATANQGSEATYESGFVIDKFPISRPNLTFSTLTVSNMSPEDSSIYLCSGLQGARETQYFGPGTRLLVL.

The CDR3 here is CASSDLARQGVKTQYF. CDR3 coding DNA: TGTGCCAGCAGTGATTTAGCGAGACAGGGGGTGAAGACCCAGTACTTC. J is TRBJ2-5 and V is TRBV6-1, with 9 bases matching TRBD1. The CDR3 contains 16 residues. Trimming cost V 3 bases and J 6 bases; bases outside gene matches: 11. The germline CDR1 and CDR2 sequences are MNHNS and SASEGT.

Details on this clone: Additional DNA sequences in this sample encode the identical CDR3. The rearrangement links TRBV11-2 to TRBJ1-5; 7 bases line up with TRBD1. V shed 5 bases, J shed 2 bases, and the junction held 3 bases outside the gene matches. CDR3 length equals 14 residues. Germline CDR1 is SGHAT and CDR2 is FQNNGV. The CDR3, as DNA: TGTGCCAGCAGCCCCGGGACAGGCAATCAGCCCCAGCATTTT. Translated, it gives CASSPGTGNQPQHF.

This sequence joins TRBV2 and TRBJ1-5, with 9 bases aligning to TRBD1. With 4 bases clipped from V and 3 bases from J, the junction kept 1 base outside the gene matches. The CDR3 totals 14 residues. Germline V CDR1 and CDR2: SNHLY, FYNNEI. The CDR3 region is CASSGDRVNQPQHF. The DNA for the CDR3 is TGTGCCAGCAGTGGGGACAGGGTCAATCAGCCCCAGCATTTT.

Only one count was recorded for this clone. This chain uses TRBV21-1 with TRBJ1-5; the table's D call TRBD1 went unverified against the DNA. TRBV21-1 constitutes a pseudogene. CDR3 length equals 17 residues. The DNA for the CDR3 is TGTGCCAGCACCGCGGGGACAGGGGTTTATAGCAATCAGCCCCAGCATTTT. Translated: CASTAGTGVYSNQPQHF.

This clone was detected a few times. The J gene is TRBJ1-5, the V gene TRBV7-6; 8 nucleotides match TRBD1. This CDR3 has 16 residues. Germline V gene sequence: CDR1 SGHVS, CDR2 FNYEAQ. The junction had 6 bases not matched to a gene; V was cut back by 1 base and J by 4 bases. CDR3 nucleotide sequence: TGTGCCAGCAGCTTAGGGGGGGACAGGAGGAATCAGCCCCAGCATTTT. This encodes CASSLGGDRRNQPQHF.